This T cell receptor (beta chain) was sequenced during a study of patients and donors after allogeneic stem cell transplantation. TCRdb reprocessed the RT-PCR reads via MiXCR and lists one record per CDR3 protein. Seen here are about 160,000 distinct CDR3 sequences, approximately 40% observed once, and the top ten hold 50%. The length of the CDR3 is 15 residues. Germline CDR1 is DFQATT and CDR2 is SNEGSKA (reference sequence). The ends were cut back, 3 bases at V and 1 base at J, with 13 bases in the middle. The receptor's source is a human donor who was either an allogeneic HSCT recipient or a stem cell or donor lymphocyte infusion donor (not recorded which). It is not recorded whose cells these are; they may come from a transplant donor. The genes are TRBV20-1 and TRBJ1-5; perhaps TRBD1 as D (5 bases). Material: blood, either unsorted or a sorted T cell fraction (not recorded which). CDR3 amino acids: CSAREGTASNQPQHF. As DNA, the CDR3 is TGCAGTGCTAGGGAGGGGACGGCAAGCAATCAGCCCCAGCATTTT.